Each of the 6 T cell receptor beta chains below was sequenced from the same sample in a study of T cells in Graves' hyperthyroidism and ophthalmopathy. Amplified regions were TCR beta CDR3 sequences from RNA transcripts. HTBI primers were employed in a first-round RT-PCR of the TCR CDR3. One entry per CDR3 protein, called by TCRdb with MiXCR from the multiplex PCR reads. This sample has around 600,000 distinct CDR3 sequences, with just under 45% found just once. Source material: peripheral blood or thyroid tissue (not recorded which). These receptor sequences come from an adult man with Graves' disease, either hyperthyroidism or ophthalmopathy (not recorded which).

The chain carries TRBV29-1 and TRBJ1-5, with a tentative D call TRBD1 (5 bases). The DNA end lines up better with TRBJ2-5; the J call may be wrong. This CDR3 has 12 residues. From germline, CDR1 is SQVTM and CDR2 ANQGSEA. This chain's CDR3 is CSAQDSNQPQYF. The CDR3 DNA follows: TGCAGCGCACAGGATAGCAATCAGCCCCAGTACTTC.

Comment on this clonotype: This may come from a read error, since a much larger clone is one base off. The genes are TRBV7-9 and TRBJ1-2, with D hard to call. The CDR3 runs to 14 residues. Germline V gene data show CDR1 as SEHNR and CDR2 as FQNEAQ (reference sequence). In nucleotides, the CDR3 is TGTGCCAGCAGCTTAGCAGGGCCTAACTGTGGCTACACCTTC. It is translated as CASSLAGPNCGYTF.

At least ten counts were recorded for this clonotype. The V and J genes are TRBV12-3 or TRBV12-4 and TRBJ2-5; 7 bases fit TRBD1. The CDR3 consists of 11 residues. The junction had 4 bases not matched to a gene; V was cut back by 11 bases and J by 4 bases. The CDR3 nucleotides read TGTGCCGTCTCAGGGGGAGAGACCCAGTACTTC. Translation gives CAVSGGETQYF.

In its sample, this clonotype was seen a few times. The J gene is TRBJ2-7, the V gene TRBV2; possibly TRBD2 for D (6 bases). The ends were cut back, 0 bases at V and 6 bases at J, with 15 bases in the middle. CDR3 length: 15 residues. Germline lookup yields CDR1 SNHLY and CDR2 FYNNEI. The CDR3 reads CASSEAGAPGGEQYF. The CDR3 coding sequence is TGTGCCAGCAGTGAAGCCGGGGCCCCCGGGGGCGAGCAGTACTTC.

This chain joins TRBV7-2 and TRBJ1-2; 10 bases agree with TRBD1. This CDR3 is 15 amino acids long. The germline gives CDR1 SGHTA, CDR2 FQGNSA. The J segment lost 7 bases and the V segment lost 3 bases, leaving 8 bases of the junction unmatched. CDR3 in amino acids: CASSLRQTGGRGYTF. The CDR3 coding sequence is TGTGCCAGCAGCTTGAGGCAGACAGGGGGCCGTGGCTACACCTTC.

In its sample, this clonotype was seen once. The chain is built from TRBV10-3 and TRBJ2-5; 7 bases are shared with TRBD2. This CDR3 comprises 14 residues. The junction had 4 bases not matched to a gene; V was cut back by 6 bases and J by 0 bases. Germline V lookup: CDR1 ENHRY, CDR2 SYGVKD. This CDR3 is CAIRETSNQETQYF. The DNA for the CDR3 is TGTGCCATCAGAGAGACTAGCAACCAAGAGACCCAGTACTTC.